The 31 T cell receptor beta chains below were found in one sample sequenced in a study of T cells in Graves' hyperthyroidism and ophthalmopathy. RNA transcripts gave rise to amplified TCR beta CDR3 regions. An initial round of RT-PCR targeting the TCR CDR3 relied on the HTBI primer set. MiXCR, applied by TCRdb to the multiplex PCR reads, yields one record per CDR3 protein. The sample contains a few hundred thousand distinct CDR3 sequences, around 21% of which appear only once. Sequencing was performed on blood. These receptors all come from a man younger than 30 with Graves' hyperthyroidism.

This clonotype was counted between two and nine times. This chain connects TRBV29-1 to TRBJ2-2; 10 bases map to TRBD1. Germline CDR1 SQVTM, CDR2 ANQGSEA. Unmatched junction bases numbered 5, after V lost 5 bases and J lost 5 bases. The CDR3 is made up of 14 amino acids. The CDR3 spells CSVRDRGRTGELFF. The DNA for the CDR3 is TGCAGCGTTAGGGACAGGGGACGGACCGGGGAGCTGTTTTTT.

Many counts were recorded for this clonotype. This chain uses TRBV20-1 with TRBJ2-7; D may be TRBD1 (5 bases). The CDR3 consists of 15 residues. CDR1 is DFQATT and CDR2 is SNEGSKA in the germline V gene (reference sequence). With 5 bases removed from V and 3 bases from J, the gap between germline ends came to 20 bases. The CDR3 protein is CSAPQEGALNYEQYF. DNA for the CDR3: TGCAGTGCTCCGCAGGAAGGGGCGTTGAACTACGAGCAGTACTTC.

This clonotype was recorded many times. The V call is TRBV11-2, the J call TRBJ2-5; 14 positions agree with TRBD2. Trimming at V came to 5 bases and at J to 3 bases, leaving 5 bases not matched to a gene. CDR3 size: 16 residues. From germline, CDR1 is SGHAT and CDR2 FQNNGV. The CDR3 bases are TGTGCCAGCAGCCTCCAGACTAGCGGGGGGGAAGAGACCCAGTACTTC. Translating it yields CASSLQTSGGEETQYF.

This clonotype was found a few times. The chain combines TRBV5-5 with TRBJ1-3; possible D gene TRBD1, 5 bases. The CDR3 runs 16 residues. With 0 bases removed from V and 4 bases from J, the gap between germline ends came to 14 bases. CDR1 and CDR2 from the germline V gene are SGHKS and YYEKEE (reference sequence). In DNA form, the CDR3 reads TGTGCCAGCAGCTTGGGGGTGACAGACCCGGGAAACACCATATATTTT. Its translation: CASSLGVTDPGNTIYF.

Ten or more counts support this clonotype. This rearrangement joins TRBV30 to TRBJ1-1, with D uncertain. The CDR3 loop spans 11 amino acids. Germline CDR1 and CDR2: GTSNPN and SVGIG (reference sequence). Trimming removed 3 bases at V and 5 bases at J, with 7 bases between. CDR3: CAWREETEAFF. CDR3 bases: TGTGCCTGGAGGGAGGAAACTGAAGCTTTCTTT.

Ten or more counts support this clonotype. The chain recombines TRBV2 with TRBJ1-1; weak D call: TRBD1 (5 bases). The ends were cut back, 8 bases at V and 1 base at J, with 8 bases in the middle. Germline loops: CDR1 SNHLY, CDR2 FYNNEI. The CDR3 contains 12 residues. CDR3 nucleotides: TGTGCCAGCGTAAGGGGGAACACTGAAGCTTTCTTT. It is translated as CASVRGNTEAFF.

This clonotype showed up many times. CDR3 region: CASSPGAIANYGYTF. Written as DNA, the CDR3 is TGTGCCAGCAGTCCAGGGGCGATAGCTAACTATGGCTACACCTTC. This rearrangement joins TRBV6-1 to TRBJ1-2; a weak D match, TRBD1 (6 bases). This CDR3 has 15 residues. Germline values: CDR1 MNHNS, CDR2 SASEGT. Trimming took off 5 bases at V and 0 bases at J, with 13 bases between the two ends.

The V call is TRBV4-1, the J call TRBJ1-1; possibly TRBD1 for D (5 bases). V lost 2 bases and J 2 bases, leaving 12 bases between the germline ends. The CDR3 is made up of 15 amino acids. Looked up from germline, CDR1 is MGHRA and CDR2 is YSYEKL. The CDR3 spells CASSQPRQSNTEAFF. The CDR3 coding sequence is TGCGCCAGCAGCCAACCGCGACAGAGTAACACTGAAGCTTTCTTT.

Ten or more counts support this clonotype. The rearrangement uses TRBV28 and TRBJ2-5; D is perhaps TRBD1 (6 bases). The CDR3 extends over 15 amino acids. CDR1 and CDR2 from the germline V gene are MDHEN and SYDVKM. With 4 bases removed from V and 1 base from J, the gap between germline ends came to 13 bases. The CDR3 bases are TGTGCCAGCAGTTCGCCTACAGGGACCCAAGAGACCCAGTACTTC. Amino acids: CASSSPTGTQETQYF.

The chain joins TRBV12-3 or TRBV12-4 to TRBJ2-7, with a weak D call TRBD2 (6 bases). CDR3 length equals 14 residues. The V and J ends lost 5 bases and 5 bases respectively, with 16 bases between them. CDR3 sequence: CASSPTLTRHEQYF. The CDR3 DNA follows: TGTGCCAGCAGTCCCACTCTGACTAGACACGAGCAGTACTTC.

This clonotype was seen repeatedly, ten times or more. The chain uses TRBV12-3 or TRBV12-4 and TRBJ2-7; TRBD1 matches 8 bases. The length of the CDR3 is 14 residues. Trimming took 5 bases from V and 2 from J; bases not matched to a gene: 5. CDR3 loop: CASSGTGATYEQYF. In DNA, the CDR3 is TGTGCCAGCAGTGGGACAGGTGCGACCTACGAGCAGTACTTC.

The rearrangement uses TRBV20-1 and TRBJ2-5; TRBD2 might be the D (7 bases). The V and J ends lost 0 bases and 5 bases respectively, with 19 bases between them. Germline V gene sequence: CDR1 DFQATT, CDR2 SNEGSKA (reference sequence). The CDR3 spans 16 residues. The CDR3 DNA reads TGCAGTGCTAGAGATAGGGTGGGAGGGGGGCCGGAGACCCAGTACTTC. It codes for CSARDRVGGGPETQYF.

V usage is TRBV24-1 and J usage is TRBJ1-1, with D uncertain. The CDR3 has 15 amino acids. The ends were cut back, 7 bases at V and 4 bases at J, with 18 bases in the middle. CDR1 KGHDR and CDR2 SFDVKD come from the germline V gene. CDR3 nucleotides: TGTGCCACCAGGCCGGGAAGGGATATTAGCACTGAAGCTTTCTTT. It codes for CATRPGRDISTEAFF.

This clonotype was seen at least ten times. The V and J genes are TRBV28 and TRBJ2-2, with D maybe TRBD1 (6 bases). The CDR3 contains 14 residues. Germline CDR1 is MDHEN and CDR2 is SYDVKM. Trimming pared 6 bases from V and 5 bases from J, leaving 13 bases between. The CDR3, as DNA: TGTGCCAGCAGGCCCCCACAGGGAACCGGGGAGCTGTTTTTT. This gives the protein CASRPPQGTGELFF. The complete variable domain, with remaining parts taken from reference TRBV28 and TRBJ2-2, reads DVKVTQSSRYLVKRTGEKVFLECVQDMDHENMFWYRQDPGLGLRLIYFSYDVKMKEKGDIPEGYSVSREKKERFSLILESASTNQTSMYLCASRPPQGTGELFFGEGSRLTVL.

This clonotype was counted at least ten times. The rearrangement joins TRBV27 to TRBJ1-1; weak D call: TRBD1 (5 bases). V lost 6 bases, J lost 4 bases, and 21 bases lay in between. There are 16 residues in the CDR3. The germline CDR1 and CDR2 sequences are MNHEY and SMNVEV (reference sequence). The CDR3 DNA reads TGTGCCAGCAGCAAAGGTGGGGGTTTAGGTGTCACTGAAGCTTTCTTT. Translated: CASSKGGGLGVTEAFF.

This clonotype was counted at least ten times. The rearrangement joins TRBV6-1 to TRBJ1-3; D may be TRBD1 (5 bases). The CDR3 has 14 residues. V dropped 7 bases and J dropped 0 bases, with 10 bases sitting between them. The germline CDR1 and CDR2 sequences are MNHNS and SASEGT. This chain's CDR3 is CASKKGLSGNTIYF. In DNA form, the CDR3 reads TGTGCCAGCAAAAAGGGACTCTCTGGAAACACCATATATTTT.

This clonotype was recorded at least ten times. The gene calls are TRBV7-8 and TRBJ1-5; a possible D gene is TRBD1 (6 bases). With 2 bases removed from V and 3 bases from J, the gap between germline ends came to 17 bases. The CDR3 totals 17 residues. The germline gives CDR1 SGHVS, CDR2 FQNEAQ. The CDR3: CASSLKAAGADNQPQHF. DNA of the CDR3: TGTGCCAGCAGCTTAAAGGCCGCAGGGGCGGACAATCAGCCCCAGCATTTT.

This clonotype showed up many times. DNA for the CDR3: TGTGCCAGCAGCTTGATGGGCAGGGGGCGAGGTGGCTACACCTTC. This codes for CASSLMGRGRGGYTF. V usage is TRBV5-4 and J usage is TRBJ1-2; 8 positions match TRBD1. From germline, CDR1 is SGHNT and CDR2 YYREEE (reference sequence). After removal of 1 base from V and 7 bases from J, the junction contained 9 bases not matched to a gene. The CDR3 is 15 amino acids.

Worth noting for this clonotype: The conserved closing phenylalanine or tryptophan is absent in this CDR3, likely reflecting a read error. V gene TRBV12-3 or TRBV12-4 combines with J gene TRBJ1-2; the match to TRBD1 covers 9 bases. The trim removed 7 bases at V and 5 bases at J, leaving 11 bases unmatched. CDR3 length: 15 residues. The CDR3, as DNA: TGTGCCAGCAACCCCTCCGACAGGGGGGCTTATGGCTACACCGTC. Translating gives CASNPSDRGAYGYTV.

A few counts support this clonotype. The CDR3 region has the DNA TGTGCCAGCAGTCGAGGGGGGCTCTCCTACGAGCAGTACTTC. As protein: CASSRGGLSYEQYF. The V and J genes are TRBV11-2 and TRBJ2-7; D is possibly TRBD1 or TRBD2 (6 bases each). Germline V CDR1 and CDR2: SGHAT, FQNNGV. Trimming took 6 bases from V and 0 from J, leaving 12 bases between them. The CDR3 consists of 14 residues. Supplemented by reference TRBV11-2 and TRBJ2-7, the full variable domain reads EAGVAQSPRYKIIEKRQSVAFWCNPISGHATLYWYQQILGQGPKLLIQFQNNGVVDDSQLPKDRFSAERLKGVDSTLKIQPAKLEDSAVYLCASSRGGLSYEQYFGPGTRLTVT.

This clonotype was seen repeatedly, ten times or more. V and J are TRBV6-4 and TRBJ2-3; 9 bases line up with TRBD2. J was trimmed by 2 bases and V by 8 bases; bases with no gene match: 11. The CDR3 consists of 16 residues. Germline V gene data show CDR1 as MRHNA and CDR2 as SNTAGT. CDR3 loop: CASASGLAFHTDTQYF. In DNA, the CDR3 is TGTGCCAGCGCCTCGGGACTAGCCTTCCACACAGATACGCAGTATTTT.

This clonotype appeared many times. V gene TRBV19 combines with J gene TRBJ2-7, with TRBD1 as a possible D gene (5 bases). Germline lookup yields CDR1 LNHDA and CDR2 SQIVND (reference sequence). Trimming shortened V by 5 bases and J by 2 bases, and 16 bases separated the two germline ends. The CDR3 has 15 residues. The CDR3 DNA follows: TGTGCCAGTAGTGTCGGTCAGATAGGGGCCTACGAGCAGTACTTC. Translated, it gives CASSVGQIGAYEQYF.

This clonotype was observed at least ten times. The chain carries TRBV6-1 and TRBJ1-5; D ambiguous. V lost 2 bases and J lost 6, with 8 bases in between. This CDR3 region has 13 residues. The germline CDR1 and CDR2 sequences are MNHNS and SASEGT. In nucleotides, the CDR3 is TGTGCCAGCAGTGAATACAGTTTTCAGCCCCAGCATTTT. Translated: CASSEYSFQPQHF.

This clonotype was seen a few times. A read error may be the cause here, since a much bigger clone is one base away. The chain combines TRBV6-1 with TRBJ1-2; 8 nucleotides agree with TRBD1. The CDR3 runs 12 residues. Germline loops: CDR1 MNHNS, CDR2 SASEGT. With V trimmed by 8 bases and J by 3 bases, 2 bases remained unmatched. CDR3 nucleotide sequence: TGTGCCAGCGAGACAGGGGACTATGGCTACACCTTC. Encoded protein: CASETGDYGYTF.

The table lists this clonotype with many counts. The chain is built from TRBV12-3 or TRBV12-4 and TRBJ1-3, with D perhaps matching TRBD1 (5 bases). The CDR3 is 17 amino acids. Trimming took off 4 bases at V and 0 bases at J, with 16 bases between the two ends. This chain's CDR3 is CASSSTGTPSSGNTIYF. The CDR3 DNA follows: TGTGCCAGCAGTTCGACCGGGACGCCCAGCTCTGGAAACACCATATATTTT.

This clonotype was seen repeatedly, ten times or more. The chain joins TRBV18 to TRBJ2-7, with TRBD1 matching 8 bases. Trimming cost V 3 bases and J 0 bases; bases outside gene matches: 4. Germline assignment: CDR1 KGHSH and CDR2 LQKENI. The CDR3 totals 15 residues. The CDR3 protein is CASSPKDRDSYEQYF. CDR3 nucleotides: TGTGCCAGCTCACCTAAGGACAGGGACTCCTACGAGCAGTACTTC. The full variable domain, its missing parts supplied by reference TRBV18 and TRBJ2-7, is NAGVMQNPRHLVRRRGQEARLRCSPMKGHSHVYWYRQLPEEGLKFMVYLQKENIIDESGMPKERFSAEFPKEGPSILRIQQVVRGDSAAYFCASSPKDRDSYEQYFGPGTRLTVT.

This clonotype was picked up many times. CDR3: CASSPELRLGWTEAFF. DNA of the CDR3: TGTGCCAGCAGCCCTGAACTGCGGCTGGGGTGGACTGAAGCTTTCTTT. This chain joins TRBV7-2 and TRBJ1-1, with D hard to call. The CDR3 covers 16 residues. Per the germline V gene, CDR1 is SGHTA and CDR2 is FQGNSA. V lost 5 bases, J lost 5 bases, and 21 bases lay in between.

This clonotype has at least ten counts. V usage is TRBV20-1 and J usage is TRBJ2-7, with TRBD1 as a possible D gene (6 bases). In germline, CDR1 is DFQATT, CDR2 SNEGSKA (reference sequence). V gave up 3 bases and J gave up 3 bases, with 18 bases separating them. This CDR3 is built from 15 residues. CDR3 DNA: TGCAGTGCTAGGGCCGCTTCGCGCAGGGGCTACGAGCAGTACTTC. Encoded protein: CSARAASRRGYEQYF.

This clonotype was seen ten or more times. This rearrangement joins TRBV6-2 or TRBV6-3 to TRBJ2-5; 12 nucleotides agree with TRBD2. Unmatched junction bases numbered 6, after V lost 2 bases and J lost 2 bases. CDR1 and CDR2 from the germline V gene are MNHEY and SVGEGT. This CDR3 has 17 residues. CDR3 coding DNA: TGTGCCAGCAGTTACATCCTAGCGGGGGGGCAACAAGAGACCCAGTACTTC. Its protein is CASSYILAGGQQETQYF.

The chain carries TRBV5-1 and TRBJ2-7, with D tentatively TRBD1 (7 bases). The V end lost 7 bases, the J end lost 1 base, and 9 bases lay between the germline ends. The CDR3 consists of 12 residues. Per germline, CDR1 SGHRS and CDR2 YFSETQ. CDR3 nucleotide sequence: TGCGCCAGCGCAGGGGGGTCCTACGAGCAGTACTTC. It encodes CASAGGSYEQYF.

This clonotype was counted ten times or more. The rearrangement uses TRBV6-5 and TRBJ1-3; D is perhaps TRBD1 (6 bases). Germline assignment: CDR1 MNHEY and CDR2 SVGAGI. With 5 bases removed from V and 0 bases from J, the gap between germline ends came to 8 bases. The CDR3 contains 14 residues. The CDR3, as DNA: TGTGCCAGCAGTACAGGGAGCTCTGGAAACACCATATATTTT. It specifies CASSTGSSGNTIYF.